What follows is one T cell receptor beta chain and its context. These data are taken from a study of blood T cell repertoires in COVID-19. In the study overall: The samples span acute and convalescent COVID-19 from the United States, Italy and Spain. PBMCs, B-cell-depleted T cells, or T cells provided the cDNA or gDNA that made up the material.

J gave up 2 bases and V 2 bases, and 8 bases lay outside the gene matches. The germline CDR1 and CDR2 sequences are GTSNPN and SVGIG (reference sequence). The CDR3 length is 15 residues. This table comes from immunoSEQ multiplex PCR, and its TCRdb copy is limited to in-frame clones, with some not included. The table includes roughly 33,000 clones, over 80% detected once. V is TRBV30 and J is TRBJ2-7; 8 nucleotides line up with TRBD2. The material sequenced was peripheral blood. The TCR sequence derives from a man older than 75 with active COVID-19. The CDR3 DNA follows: TGTGCCTGGAGTCCTCCGTTCGGGGGGGCCTACGAGCAGTACTTC. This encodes CAWSPPFGGAYEQYF.